Below, one TCR beta chain is given with its context. These data come from a study of blood T cell repertoires in COVID-19. Study as a whole: Spain, Italy and the United States supplied samples that represented acute and convalescent COVID-19.

This table comes from immunoSEQ multiplex PCR, and its TCRdb copy is limited to in-frame clones, with some not included. The sample records about 30,000 clones, 80% to 90% being singletons. The TCR originated in a human donor in a cohort sampled during active COVID-19. Sequencing input: peripheral blood.

CDR3 loop: CATSRGGEERAFF. DNA for the CDR3: TGTGCCACCAGCAGAGGAGGAGAGGAAAGAGCTTTCTTT. The rearrangement uses TRBV15 and TRBJ1-1, with D uncertain. Trimming took 1 base from V and 10 from J, leaving 13 bases between them. The CDR3 covers 13 residues. Germline lookup yields CDR1 LNHNV and CDR2 YYDKDF (reference sequence).